This passage covers 24 T cell receptor beta chains from one sample sequenced in a study of metastatic and nonmetastatic thyroid tumors. TCRdb called clones again from the PCR reads with MiXCR. Of tens of thousands of clones in the sample, 14% were seen once. Patients underwent thyroid surgery, and none had received any treatment before it. The sample taken for sequencing was blood. The receptors were gathered from a male donor with papillary thyroid cancer or a benign thyroid nodule (not recorded which). Some clones in this sample may be carry-over from other donors' samples.

This clone appeared many times. V and J are TRBV28 and TRBJ2-2, with D possibly being TRBD2 (5 bases). CDR1 is MDHEN, CDR2 SYDVKM, per germline. The CDR3 runs to 16 residues. Between the trimmed V and J ends, which lost 5 bases and 5 bases, there was a span of 18 bases. The CDR3 loop is CASSLRESFNTGELFF. The CDR3 DNA sequence: TGTGCCAGCAGTCTGAGGGAGTCATTCAATACCGGGGAGCTGTTTTTT.

This clone was observed many times. The rearrangement uses TRBV12-3 or TRBV12-4 and TRBJ1-1; D is unclear. The CDR3 totals 13 residues. Deletions cut 3 bases from V and 5 bases from J, with 10 bases between. CDR3 residues: CASSFKSRTEAFF. The CDR3 region has the DNA TGTGCCAGCAGTTTTAAGAGTCGGACTGAAGCTTTCTTT.

This clone was detected many times. The J gene is TRBJ1-6, the V gene TRBV6-1; D is unclear. Germline-derived CDR1 and CDR2 are MNHNS and SASEGT. CDR3 length equals 13 residues. Between the trimmed V and J ends, which lost 1 base and 10 bases, there was a span of 8 bases. Written as DNA, the CDR3 is TGTGCCAGCAGTGAAGGATCGAGGTCACCCCTCCACTTT. This gives the protein CASSEGSRSPLHF.

The CDR3, as DNA: TGTGCCAGCAGTGATCCAGTCCCCCCGTGGGAGCAGTACGTC. Amino acid sequence: CASSDPVPPWEQYV. The chain employs TRBV6-1 and TRBJ2-7; D is ambiguous. This CDR3 is 14 amino acids long. Germline V gives CDR1 MNHNS, CDR2 SASEGT. V lost 3 bases and J 7 bases, leaving 16 bases between the germline ends.

This clone was observed many times. The V and J genes are TRBV14 and TRBJ1-4, with D perhaps TRBD1 (5 bases). With 2 bases removed from V and 11 bases from J, the gap between germline ends came to 12 bases. Germline V lookup: CDR1 SGHDN, CDR2 FVKESK. The CDR3 runs to 13 residues. The CDR3 region is CASSQSWGRKLFF. CDR3 DNA sequence: TGTGCCAGCAGCCAATCGTGGGGACGGAAACTGTTTTTT.

The chain has TRBV7-2 and TRBJ2-7; 7 nucleotides match TRBD2. The germline V gene encodes CDR1 SGHTA and CDR2 FQGNSA. V shed 5 bases and J 7 bases; nucleotides not matched to a gene: 8. The CDR3 is made up of 13 amino acids. This CDR3 is CASSRERDLEQYF. The CDR3 DNA reads as TGTGCCAGCAGCCGAGAGCGGGATCTGGAGCAGTACTTC.

Of note for this clone: The junction departs from germline at one end; a sequencing error may be responsible. The chain combines TRBV6-2 or TRBV6-3 with TRBJ2-7, with 10 bases lining up with TRBD2. This CDR3 is 16 amino acids long. Germline V CDR1 and CDR2: MNHEY, SVGEGT. CDR3 sequence (DNA): TGTGCCAGCAGTAATCTCGGACTAGCGGAATCCTACGAGCATTGCTTC. It is translated as CASSNLGLAESYEHCF.

In this sample, this clone turned up a few times. V is TRBV27 and J is TRBJ2-2, with D perhaps being TRBD1 or TRBD2 (5 bases each). Trimming stripped 2 bases from V and 5 bases from J, with 12 bases between. CDR1 MNHEY and CDR2 SMNVEV come from the germline V gene (reference sequence). CDR3 length equals 15 residues. CDR3 nucleotides: TGTGCCAGCAGTTTACGGGACCCAGGGACCGGGGAGCTGTTTTTT. Protein sequence: CASSLRDPGTGELFF.

This clone appeared many times. The chain recombines TRBV10-3 with TRBJ2-7; D assignment may be TRBD1 or TRBD2 (5 bases each). Trimming took off 9 bases at V and 4 bases at J, with 13 bases between the two ends. The CDR3 totals 12 residues. CDR1 ENHRY and CDR2 SYGVKD come from the germline V gene. This chain's CDR3 is CAIRDGPYEQYV. CDR3 bases: TGTGCCATACGGGACGGTCCATACGAGCAGTACGTC.

This clone was recorded only once. A junction end diverges from the germline sequence, so it may reflect a read error. The chain carries TRBV20-1 and TRBJ2-2; D unresolved. Germline values: CDR1 DFQATT, CDR2 SNEGSKA (reference sequence). The CDR3 spans 12 residues. CDR3 region: CGARVLSWELFF. In DNA form, the CDR3 reads TGCGGTGCTAGAGTATTGTCCTGGGAGCTGTTTTTT.

This clone has ten or more counts. The rearrangement links TRBV10-3 to TRBJ1-1, with a possible D match to TRBD1 (5 bases). Trimming removed 8 bases from V and 1 base from J, with 17 bases in between. Germline CDR1 reads ENHRY; CDR2 reads SYGVKD. The CDR3 is made up of 15 amino acids. The CDR3 loop is CAIGNIGARNTEAFF. The CDR3 DNA is TGTGCCATCGGAAATATCGGGGCAAGGAACACTGAAGCTTTCTTT.

The sample holds many counts of this clone. V is TRBV10-3 and J is TRBJ2-5; TRBD2 is a possible D gene (6 bases). V was shortened by 4 bases and J by 0 bases, with 15 bases between the two germline ends. Germline CDR1 and CDR2: ENHRY and SYGVKD. The CDR3 covers 16 residues. The CDR3 sequence is CAISAVGGKYQETQYF. In DNA, the CDR3 is TGTGCCATCAGTGCGGTGGGCGGGAAGTACCAAGAGACCCAGTACTTC.

In its sample, this clone was seen a few times. A much larger clone differs by one base, so this may be a read error. The V call is TRBV15, the J call TRBJ1-5; a weak D match, TRBD1 (6 bases). Germline assignment: CDR1 LNHNV and CDR2 YYDKDF (reference sequence). This CDR3 is 17 amino acids long. Trimming removed 0 bases at V and 4 bases at J, with 16 bases between. CDR3 coding DNA: TGTGCCACCAGCAGAGATCCCCCAGGGGATGGAAATCAGCCCCAGCATTTT. Protein: CATSRDPPGDGNQPQHF.

This clone was counted many times. The rearrangement uses TRBV2 and TRBJ2-7; possibly TRBD1 for D (6 bases). Germline V gene lookup returns CDR1 SNHLY and CDR2 FYNNEI. There are 16 residues in the CDR3. The V end lost 7 bases, the J end lost 2 bases, and 21 bases lay between the germline ends. The CDR3: CASTDQELQGPYEQYV. In DNA form, the CDR3 reads TGTGCCAGCACCGATCAGGAGCTACAGGGACCCTACGAGCAGTACGTC.

There are many counts of this clone. The chain has TRBV12-3 or TRBV12-4 and TRBJ2-7; 13 bases map to TRBD2. V was clipped by 5 bases and J by 0 bases; unmatched bases: 7. CDR3 length: 17 amino acids. CDR3 sequence: CASSPGTSGESSYEQYF. In DNA, the CDR3 is TGTGCCAGCAGTCCCGGGACTAGCGGGGAAAGCTCCTACGAGCAGTACTTC.

This clone was observed at least ten times. V and J are TRBV2 and TRBJ1-2; 8 bases map to TRBD1. This CDR3 region has 13 residues. V lost 5 bases and J lost 2; bases outside the gene matches: 1. Germline CDR1 and CDR2: SNHLY and FYNNEI. CDR3: CASSRTGNYGYTF. In nucleotides, the CDR3 is TGTGCCAGCAGTAGGACAGGGAACTATGGCTACACCTTC.

This clone came up many times. The CDR3, as DNA: TGCGCCAGCAGCCAGGCCGCCCGTGGCTACCTTAACACCGGGGAGCTGTTTTTT. It specifies CASSQAARGYLNTGELFF. The chain has TRBV4-1 and TRBJ2-2; D remains ambiguous. Germline V gene lookup returns CDR1 MGHRA and CDR2 YSYEKL. The CDR3 runs to 18 residues. Trimming removed 3 bases at V and 2 bases at J, with 19 bases between.

In the case of this clone: Its ends do not fully match the called genes, so a read error is possible. The chain uses TRBV10-3 and TRBJ1-2; TRBD1 is a possible D gene (5 bases). The CDR3 contains 13 residues. Germline assignment: CDR1 ENHRY and CDR2 SYGVKD. CDR3 region: CAITWDRIYSYTF. In nucleotides, the CDR3 is TGTGCCATCACCTGGGACCGAATCTATAGCTACACCTTC.

This clone has a count of ten or more. V and J are TRBV20-1 and TRBJ2-2; possible D gene TRBD1, 5 bases. The V gene lost 6 bases and the J gene lost 0 bases, with 14 bases spanning the gap. The V gene's germline CDR1 is DFQATT and CDR2 SNEGSKA (reference sequence). The CDR3 is 15 residues long. CDR3 DNA sequence: TGCAGTGCCAGGGCGTGGGGTTCGAACACCGGGGAGCTGTTTTTT. Translation gives CSARAWGSNTGELFF.

This clone was recorded many times. V usage is TRBV4-3 and J usage is TRBJ1-3; D might be TRBD1 (5 bases). The CDR3 has 16 residues. Germline CDR1 reads LGHNA; CDR2 reads YSLEER. Trimming pared 1 base from V and 3 bases from J, leaving 13 bases between. CDR3 sequence reads: CASSQAPTGFGNTIYF. In DNA form, the CDR3 reads TGCGCCAGCAGCCAAGCCCCCACAGGATTTGGAAACACCATATATTTT.

To note about this clone: One end of the junction fails to match germline, which may point to a read error. The chain combines TRBV5-1 with TRBJ2-2; TRBD2 is a possible D gene (5 bases). This CDR3 has 16 residues. CDR1 and CDR2 (germline): SGHRS, YFSETQ. The CDR3 DNA reads as TGCGCCAGCAGCTTGGTCGGGTCGGTAAACACCGGGGAGCCGTTTTTT. Translation: CASSLVGSVNTGEPFF.

This clone was counted a few times. This is likely a read error, given that the CDR3 carries no conserved phenylalanine or tryptophan at its end. This sequence joins TRBV9 and TRBJ1-4; no firm D call. V lost 3 bases and J lost 4, with 10 bases in between. The CDR3 length is 14 residues. Germline CDR1 reads SGDLS; CDR2 reads YYNGEE. CDR3 nucleotide sequence: TGTGCCAGCAGCGCGGACGGATTTAATGAAAAACTGTTTTCT. It specifies CASSADGFNEKLFS.

This clone occurred many times. The V call is TRBV18, the J call TRBJ2-3; TRBD2 matches at 7 bases. Germline V gene lookup returns CDR1 KGHSH and CDR2 LQKENI. The CDR3 totals 14 residues. J gave up 1 base and V 4 bases, and 2 bases lay outside the gene matches. The CDR3 DNA follows: TGTGCCAGCTCACTAGCGGGTGGCACAGATACGCAGTATTTT. Its protein product is CASSLAGGTDTQYF.

This clone was observed many times. This sequence joins TRBV18 and TRBJ2-7; no clear D gene. Germline CDR1 is KGHSH and CDR2 is LQKENI. This CDR3 is built from 12 residues. V was pared by 5 bases and J by 3 bases, with 8 bases between. Here the CDR3 reads CASSGVIYEQYF. DNA of the CDR3: TGTGCCAGCTCAGGGGTGATCTACGAGCAGTACTTC.